This record covers a single T cell receptor (beta chain). The data stem from a study of control samples from healthy donors and cancer patients. The V end lost 5 bases, the J end lost 3 bases, and 20 bases lay between the germline ends. In germline, CDR1 is LNHDA, CDR2 SQIVND (reference sequence). The CDR3 length is 16 residues. This table comes from immunoSEQ multiplex PCR, and its TCRdb copy is limited to in-frame clones, with some not included. This table holds roughly 170,000 clones, about 93% found once. The TCR was taken from a man between 18 and 35 years old in good health. The chain couples TRBV19 to TRBJ2-7; D unclear. Sequencing was performed on blood. CDR3 amino acids: CASSPQPPSGNYEQYF. The CDR3 DNA reads TGTGCCAGTAGTCCCCAACCTCCAAGTGGAAACTACGAGCAGTACTTC.